Listed below are T cell receptor beta chains from one sample, sequenced in a study of blood T cell repertoires in COVID-19. Sequenced by immunoSEQ multiplex PCR; TCRdb stores in-frame clones only, minus some. The sample lists almost 400,000 clones; around 87% were seen once. Sequencing was performed on PBMCs or T cells enriched from blood (not recorded which). The receptors come from a woman younger than 45 with acute COVID-19. CDR3s include the opening cysteine and the closing phenylalanine or tryptophan. The order of the fields is J gene, clone size, V gene, D gene, CDR3 DNA, CDR3 protein. A D gene is named only where the DNA matches it firmly. Clone size appears in some rows only: once, few, many, or a class for an expanded clone.

TRBJ1-5,-,TRBV10-3,-,TGTGCCATCAGTGACGGTCGCAATCAGCCCCAGCATTTT,CAISDGRNQPQHF
TRBJ2-4,-,TRBV5-6,-,TGTGCCAGCAGCTTGGGTGGGAGTCGTAACATTCAGTACTTC,CASSLGGSRNIQYF
TRBJ2-5,-,TRBV3-1/TRBV3-2,-,TGTGCCAGCAGCCATCAGGGTTACCAAGAGACCCAGTACTTC,CASSHQGYQETQYF
TRBJ1-2,-,TRBV2,-,TGTGCCAGCAGATCTGCGAGGGGGGAGGGCTATGGCTACACCTTC,CASRSARGEGYGYTF
TRBJ1-2,-,TRBV19,TRBD1,TGTGCCAGTAGATCTTTCACGACAGGGGGCTTCTATGGCTACACCTTC,CASRSFTTGGFYGYTF
TRBJ1-2,-,TRBV5-1,TRBD1,TGCGCCAGCAGCCCTGGGACAGGGACCCCATATGGCTACACCTTC,CASSPGTGTPYGYTF
TRBJ2-1,-,TRBV5-4,-,TGTGCCAGCAGCTTGGGACTCCCGGCGGTCAATGAGCAGTTCTTC,CASSLGLPAVNEQFF
TRBJ2-7,-,TRBV10-1,TRBD1,TGCGCCAGCAGCCGGACAGGCTACGAGCAGTACTTC,CASSRTGYEQYF
TRBJ1-4,once,TRBV18,-,TGTGCCAGCTCACCCCCATTGAGAGAAAAACTGTTTTTT,CASSPPLREKLFF
TRBJ2-7,-,TRBV7-2,-,TGTGCCAGCAGGCGACAGGCGCCCTACGAGCAGTACTTC,CASRRQAPYEQYF
TRBJ1-6,-,TRBV6-5,-,TGTGCCAGCAGCGGCGGACGGAGGTGGATGTCACCCCTCCACTTT,CASSGGRRWMSPLHF
TRBJ1-1,-,TRBV7-2,-,TGTGCCAGCAGCTTGATGAGGGATCGGGAAGCTTTCTTT,CASSLMRDREAFF
TRBJ2-5,-,TRBV7-7,TRBD2,TGTGCCAGCAGCCAAAGGCGGGGAGGGCAGGAGACCCAGTACTTC,CASSQRRGGQETQYF
TRBJ1-1,-,TRBV18,-,TGTGCCAGCTCATTCACAGAGAACACTGAAGCTTTCTTT,CASSFTENTEAFF
TRBJ2-3,-,TRBV2,TRBD1,TGTGCCAGCAGCCCGACAGGGCCGCCAGATACGCAGTATTTT,CASSPTGPPDTQYF
TRBJ1-6,few,TRBV18,-,TGTGCCAGCTCACCATCGGACAGCGATAATTCACCCCTCCACTTT,CASSPSDSDNSPLHF
TRBJ2-1,once,TRBV7-9,-,TGTGCCAGCAGCTTAGGGCCACGTCTTTCACCCTACAATGAGCAGTTCTTC,CASSLGPRLSPYNEQFF
TRBJ1-1,-,TRBV5-1,-,TGCGCCAGCAGCTTGGTCGGGGTCCACATGAACACTGAAGCTTTCTTT,CASSLVGVHMNTEAFF
TRBJ1-5,-,TRBV10-3,TRBD1,TGTGCCATCAGTGTCGACAGGGAGCAGCCCCAGCATTTT,CAISVDREQPQHF
TRBJ1-1,-,TRBV11-3,-,TGTGCCAGCAGCCCAACAAGTAACACTGAAGCTTTCTTT,CASSPTSNTEAFF
TRBJ2-5,-,TRBV7-3,-,TGTGCCAGCAGCTTGGCGGGCCGGGGGACCCAGTACTTC,CASSLAGRGTQYF
TRBJ1-3,-,TRBV5-1,TRBD1,TGCGCCAGCAGCTACCAACAGGGGGCCCTGCCTGGAAACACCATATATTTT,CASSYQQGALPGNTIYF
TRBJ2-1,-,TRBV5-1,TRBD2,TGCGCCAGCAGCACTGGGACTAGCGGGGGACGGTCAAGCTCCTACAATGAGCAGTTCTTC,CASSTGTSGGRSSSYNEQFF
TRBJ1-2,-,TRBV29-1,TRBD1,TGCAGCGTTGAAGGAGACAGGGAATATTATGGCTACACCTTC,CSVEGDREYYGYTF
TRBJ2-1,-,TRBV9,TRBD2,TGTGCCAGCAGCGTAGGGACTAGCGGGGGCTCAAAATACAATGAGCAGTTCTTC,CASSVGTSGGSKYNEQFF
TRBJ2-5,-,TRBV7-2,TRBD2,TGTGCCAGCAGCTTAGGTTTCGGGACTAGTATTTTTCCCCAGTACTTC,CASSLGFGTSIFPQYF
TRBJ2-3,-,TRBV7-3,TRBD2,TGTGCCAGCAGCTCGCCGGGGGGGCCGGGCGCCCTCGATACGCAGTATTTT,CASSSPGGPGALDTQYF
TRBJ2-2,-,TRBV3-1/TRBV3-2,TRBD2,TGTGCCAGCAGTCGACTGACCGGGACTAGCGGGGGGGCGAGGAACACCGGGGAGCTGTTTTTT,CASSRLTGTSGGARNTGELFF
TRBJ2-1,once,TRBV5-1,TRBD2,TGCGCCAGCAGTACCGAGTTCGGGGGGGCCAACAATGAGCAGTTCTTC,CASSTEFGGANNEQFF
TRBJ1-2,-,TRBV4-2,-,TGTGCCAGCAGCCATATACAGGGTAACTATGGCTACACCTTC,CASSHIQGNYGYTF
TRBJ2-5,-,TRBV19,-,TGTGCCAGTAGTACCCCAGGGTTCCCAGAGACCCAGTACTTC,CASSTPGFPETQYF
TRBJ1-1,once,TRBV18,-,TGTGCCAGCTCACCTATCAGGGAGGTGAGCACTGAAGCTTTCTTT,CASSPIREVSTEAFF
TRBJ1-2,-,TRBV7-2,TRBD1,TGTGCCAGCAGCCCGACAGGGCAAGCCTATGGCTACACCTTC,CASSPTGQAYGYTF
TRBJ1-3,-,TRBV7-9,TRBD1,TGTGCCAGCACCGAGACAGGGCAGAGCTCTGGAAACACCATATATTTT,CASTETGQSSGNTIYF
TRBJ2-7,-,TRBV11-1,TRBD2,TGTGCCAGCAGCTTAACTAGCGGGGGGTCTCTCCACGAGCAGTACTTC,CASSLTSGGSLHEQYF
TRBJ2-7,-,TRBV11-2,-,TGTGCCAGCAGCTTATTGGCCGGGGGACCCGCTTGGGAGCAGTACTTC,CASSLLAGGPAWEQYF
TRBJ1-2,once,TRBV2,-,TGTGCCAGCAGTGATAGGCAACCGAGGTTTGGCTACACCTTC,CASSDRQPRFGYTF
TRBJ1-2,-,TRBV10-3,TRBD1,TGTGCCATCTCGACCCCCGGGACAGAGACTAACTATGGCTACACCTTC,CAISTPGTETNYGYTF
TRBJ2-7,-,TRBV7-3,-,TGTGCCAGCAGCTTTGGCCAGGGCTACGAGCAGTACTTC,CASSFGQGYEQYF
TRBJ1-5,-,TRBV19,TRBD1,TGTGCCAGTAGTATGGGACAGGTGAATCAGCCCCAGCATTTT,CASSMGQVNQPQHF
TRBJ1-5,-,TRBV19,-,TGTGCCAGTAGTATAGGGTACGTCACAGTTTTCCCCAATCAGCCCCAGCATTTT,CASSIGYVTVFPNQPQHF
TRBJ1-3,-,TRBV5-1,-,TGCGCCAGCAGCTTGGGGGCACCCTCTGGAAACACCATATATTTT,CASSLGAPSGNTIYF
TRBJ1-1,-,TRBV9,TRBD1,TGTGCCAGCAGCGCCTTGACAGGGATGAACACTGAAGCTTTCTTT,CASSALTGMNTEAFF
TRBJ2-7,-,TRBV2,-,TGTGCCAGCAGGGGGCTAAGCTACCGGGATAGGGGGAAGTACTTC,CASRGLSYRDRGKYF
TRBJ1-4,-,TRBV9,TRBD1,TGTGCCAGCAGCGTAGATGCTGGCGGGGGGACAGGGGACTTTGCAACTAATGAAAAACTGTTTTTT,CASSVDAGGGTGDFATNEKLFF
TRBJ2-1,-,TRBV6-6,-,TGTGCCACTTCGACTAGGCCCCAGAGCTCCTACAATGAGCAGTTCTTC,CATSTRPQSSYNEQFF
TRBJ2-1,-,TRBV18,TRBD2,TGTGCCAGCTCTTCCCGGGGGAGCGGGAGCTCCTACAATGAGCAGTTCTTC,CASSSRGSGSSYNEQFF